Each of the 12 T cell receptor beta chains below was sequenced from the same sample in a study of post-analysis software for immune sequencing data. Study-level findings and limits: Patients used about five TRBV segments, including TRBV5-6, TRBV5-1 and TRBV20-1, more often than controls.

These TCRs' antigens remain unknown. Unique molecular identifiers were carried by the TCR beta cDNA libraries. TCRdb fed the PCR reads into MiXCR, producing one record per CDR3 protein. Of some 800,000 distinct CDR3 sequences listed, just over 45% are singletons. The specimen was blood. The source is a girl under 18 with multiple sclerosis.

This clonotype was found a few times. The V gene is TRBV25-1, the J gene TRBJ2-1; TRBD2 matches at 8 bases. V trimming: 4 bases; J trimming: 9 bases; junction bases outside the gene matches: 11. Germline V CDR1 and CDR2: MGHDK, SYGVNS. The CDR3 length is 15 residues. CDR3: CASSVVTGGPGEQFF. CDR3 coding DNA: TGTGCCAGCAGTGTGGTGACGGGAGGGCCAGGTGAGCAGTTCTTC.

The V and J genes are TRBV29-1 and TRBJ2-1; TRBD1 or TRBD2 may be the D gene (5 bases each). The germline V gene has CDR1 SQVTM and CDR2 ANQGSEA. V gave up 4 bases and J gave up 4 bases, with 14 bases separating them. This CDR3 has 14 residues. The CDR3 DNA reads TGCAGCGTTGGCGTGGGACCCTTATACAATGAGCAGTTCTTC. Its translation is CSVGVGPLYNEQFF.

V and J are TRBV29-1 and TRBJ2-2, with D tentatively TRBD2 (6 bases). The V and J ends lost 4 bases and 1 base respectively, with 13 bases between them. The CDR3 sequence is 15 residues long. Germline values: CDR1 SQVTM, CDR2 ANQGSEA. The CDR3 DNA follows: TGCAGCGTTGTTGGCGGGACGTTGAACACCGGGGAGCTGTTTTTT. This sequence encodes CSVVGGTLNTGELFF.

This clonotype has a handful of counts. The chain recombines TRBV7-9 with TRBJ2-3; TRBD2 is a possible D gene (6 bases). The ends were cut back, 8 bases at V and 2 bases at J, with 11 bases in the middle. Germline V gene data show CDR1 as SEHNR and CDR2 as FQNEAQ (reference sequence). The CDR3 has 13 amino acids. In DNA, the CDR3 is TGTGCCAGCCTCGGGACTTACACAGATACGCAGTATTTT. It yields the protein CASLGTYTDTQYF.

This clonotype was counted a few times. The V gene is TRBV29-1, the J gene TRBJ2-3, with 8 positions matching TRBD2. After removal of 8 bases from V and 3 bases from J, the junction contained 10 bases not matched to a gene. The CDR3 has 14 residues. Germline CDR1 is SQVTM and CDR2 is ANQGSEA. The CDR3 reads CSYLPGLVTDTQYF. The CDR3 DNA follows: TGCAGCTACCTACCGGGACTAGTAACAGATACGCAGTATTTT.

Turning to this clonotype: A junction end diverges from the germline sequence, so it may reflect a read error. This chain links TRBV20-1 with TRBJ2-7; the D is unclear. The CDR3 consists of 14 residues. From germline, CDR1 is DFQATT and CDR2 SNEGSKA (reference sequence). The CDR3 reads CSARFRGNSNEQYF. The CDR3 nucleotides are TGCAGTGCTAGATTTCGTGGGAACTCCAACGAGCAGTACTTC.

This chain joins TRBV20-1 and TRBJ2-3; TRBD2 might be the D (5 bases). Trimming cost V 6 bases and J 6 bases, with 10 bases left between them. The germline gives CDR1 DFQATT, CDR2 SNEGSKA (reference sequence). CDR3 length: 11 amino acids. The DNA of the CDR3 is TGCAGTGCCCCACCGGGGGATACGCAGTATTTT. Translating it yields CSAPPGDTQYF.

The table lists this clonotype with a count of one. The rearrangement uses TRBV27 and TRBJ2-1, with 7 bases aligning to TRBD2. V lost 1 base and J lost 3; bases outside the gene matches: 9. The CDR3 has 17 residues. In germline, CDR1 is MNHEY, CDR2 SMNVEV (reference sequence). The CDR3 loop is CASSLFARASGYNEQFF. CDR3 DNA sequence: TGTGCCAGCAGTTTATTCGCCCGGGCTAGCGGCTACAATGAGCAGTTCTTC.

V usage is TRBV7-2 and J usage is TRBJ2-3, with D perhaps matching TRBD2 (5 bases). This CDR3 has 14 residues. Germline CDR1 is SGHTA and CDR2 is FQGNSA. Trimming pared 4 bases from V and 5 bases from J, leaving 13 bases between. The CDR3 DNA is TGTGCCAGCAGCTCCCGACAAGCGGTAGATACGCAGTATTTT. It codes for CASSSRQAVDTQYF. The full variable domain, in which reference TRBV7-2 and TRBJ2-3 provide the parts outside the CDR3, is GAGVSQSPSNKVTEKGKDVELRCDPISGHTALYWYRQSLGQGLEFLIYFQGNSAPDKSGLPSDRFSAERTGGSVSTLTIQRTQQEDSAVYLCASSSRQAVDTQYFGPGTRLTVL.

V usage is TRBV29-1 and J usage is TRBJ2-5; the D is unclear. The germline CDR1 and CDR2 sequences are SQVTM and ANQGSEA. The CDR3 runs 16 residues. The ends were cut back, 6 bases at V and 2 bases at J, with 22 bases in the middle. The CDR3 region is CSVTHRLGKPQETQYF. The CDR3 region has the DNA TGCAGCGTCACACATCGACTGGGAAAGCCGCAAGAGACCCAGTACTTC.

The chain links TRBV5-5 to TRBJ2-3, with 7 positions matching TRBD2. This CDR3 contains 15 residues. CDR1 and CDR2 from the germline V gene are SGHKS and YYEKEE (reference sequence). V lost 4 bases and J lost 4; bases outside the gene matches: 9. The CDR3 region has the DNA TGTGCCAGCAGCCTCTTGGGGAGGGGTGCAGATACGCAGTATTTT. It yields the protein CASSLLGRGADTQYF.

The V call is TRBV12-3 or TRBV12-4, the J call TRBJ2-3, with a tentative D call TRBD2 (5 bases). The V end lost 6 bases, the J end lost 2 bases, and 12 bases lay between the germline ends. The length of the CDR3 is 14 residues. The CDR3 is CASRGGPVTDTQYF. CDR3 DNA: TGTGCCAGCAGAGGAGGACCTGTCACAGATACGCAGTATTTT.